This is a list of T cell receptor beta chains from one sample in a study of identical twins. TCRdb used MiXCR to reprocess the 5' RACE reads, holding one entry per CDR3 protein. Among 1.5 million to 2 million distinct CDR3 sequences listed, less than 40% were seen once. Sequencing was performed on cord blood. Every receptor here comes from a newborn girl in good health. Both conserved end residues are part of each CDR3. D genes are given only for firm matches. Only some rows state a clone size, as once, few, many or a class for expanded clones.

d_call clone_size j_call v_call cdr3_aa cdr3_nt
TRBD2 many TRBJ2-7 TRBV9 CASSVGLAGGPYEQYF TGTGCCAGCAGCGTAGGACTAGCGGGAGGACCCTACGAGCAGTACTTC
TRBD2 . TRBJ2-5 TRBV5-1 CASSRSSGSLVGETQYF TGCGCCAGCAGCCGGTCTAGCGGGAGTCTAGTAGGAGAGACCCAGTACTTC
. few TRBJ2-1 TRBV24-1 CATSDFRAGIDEQFF TGTGCCACCAGTGATTTTAGGGCAGGGATCGATGAGCAGTTCTTC
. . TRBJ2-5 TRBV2 CASMPQGLPQETQYF TGTGCCAGCATGCCCCAGGGTCTTCCGCAAGAGACCCAGTACTTC
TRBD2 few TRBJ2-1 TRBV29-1 CSVRERGGAEQFF TGCAGCGTTAGGGAGCGGGGGGGCGCTGAGCAGTTCTTC
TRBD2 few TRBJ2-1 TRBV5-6 CASSLIAGGTNEQFF TGTGCCAGCAGCTTAATAGCGGGGGGCACCAATGAGCAGTTCTTC
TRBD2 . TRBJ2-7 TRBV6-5 CASRPLSGSIREQYF TGTGCCAGCAGACCACTTAGCGGGAGTATACGCGAGCAGTACTTC
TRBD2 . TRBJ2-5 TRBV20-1 CSARALAGGPSQGETQYF TGCAGTGCTAGAGCCCTAGCGGGAGGGCCGAGTCAGGGTGAGACCCAGTACTTC
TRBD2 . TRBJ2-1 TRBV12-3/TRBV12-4 CASSLAGGWYEQFF TGTGCCAGCAGTTTAGCCGGGGGGTGGTATGAGCAGTTCTTC
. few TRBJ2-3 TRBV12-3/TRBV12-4 CASSLSPGYSTDTQYF TGTGCCAGCAGTTTGAGTCCAGGCTACTCCACAGATACGCAGTATTTT
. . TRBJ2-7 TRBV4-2 CASSQDPLDSLGADLRTYEQYF TGTGCCAGCAGCCAAGATCCGTTAGACAGCTTGGGAGCGGACCTTAGAACCTACGAGCAGTACTTC
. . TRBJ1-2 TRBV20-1 CSARNYLGGYTF TGCAGTGCTAGAAACTACCTGGGGGGCTACACCTTC
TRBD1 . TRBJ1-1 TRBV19 CASTSGQVTEAFF TGTGCCAGTACCTCGGGACAGGTCACTGAAGCTTTCTTT
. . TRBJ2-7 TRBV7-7 CASSCWTGGYEQYF TGTGCTAGCAGCTGTTGGACAGGAGGGTACGAGCAGTACTTC
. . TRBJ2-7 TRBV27 CASSLVESYEQYF TGTGCCAGCAGTCTCGTGGAATCCTACGAGCAGTACTTC